Listed here is a single T cell receptor (beta chain). Its antigen is unknown. Sample-barcoded 5' priming and a J-beta primer mix drove a second PCR of about 7 to 11 cycles. TCRdb redid the calling of the 5' RACE reads with MiXCR, one entry per CDR3 protein. Among around 1,000,000 distinct CDR3 sequences listed, more than 30% were seen once. In terms of origin and age, donors were healthy Caucasian individuals from Russia aged about 6 to 90. This specimen belongs to a study of blood T cells in healthy people across ages. About the study: The template switching approach captured approximately one barcoded beta molecule for every two T cells. The study's findings and limits: Versus aged donors, long-lived donors had higher diversity and more naive CD4+ cells.

Germline V gene lookup returns CDR1 SEHNR and CDR2 FQNEAQ (reference sequence). The CDR3 totals 16 residues. V shed 1 base and J shed 0 bases, with 10 bases lying between them. The chain has TRBV7-9 and TRBJ1-5; D is undetermined. This TCR came from a man aged 18 to 35 in good health. Source material: blood. This CDR3 is CASSLGPVNSNQPQHF. The CDR3 DNA reads as TGTGCCAGCAGCTTAGGGCCAGTCAATAGCAATCAGCCCCAGCATTTT.